The rows below give T cell receptor beta chains drawn from one sample of a study of blood T cell repertoires in COVID-19. Libraries were prepared by immunoSEQ multiplex PCR; TCRdb keeps only in-frame clonotypes and omits some of them. There are 200,000 to 250,000 clones in the sample; about four fifths occur only once, and about 3.6% lies in the top ten. The specimen sequenced was peripheral blood. These receptors all come from a woman over 75 with acute or convalescent COVID-19. Both conserved end residues are part of each CDR3. The D gene is left open where the match is weak.

CDR3 protein: CASSSFGGQPYEQYF
D gene: NA
J gene: TRBJ2-7
V gene: TRBV5-1

CDR3 protein: CASMGGGGYEQYF
D gene: NA
J gene: TRBJ2-7
V gene: TRBV27

CDR3 protein: CASSSSGTGVGGYTF
D gene: TRBD1
J gene: TRBJ1-2
V gene: TRBV5-1

CDR3 protein: CASSNRAAGNTIYF
D gene: NA
J gene: TRBJ1-3
V gene: TRBV19

CDR3 protein: CASSSGQGPRSHGYTF
D gene: TRBD1
J gene: TRBJ1-2
V gene: TRBV7-2

CDR3 protein: CASSFQGDNEQFF
D gene: TRBD1
J gene: TRBJ2-1
V gene: TRBV12-3/TRBV12-4

CDR3 protein: CASSSTGFLGANVLTF
D gene: NA
J gene: TRBJ2-6
V gene: TRBV5-8

CDR3 protein: CASSSRGTDTQYF
D gene: TRBD1
J gene: TRBJ2-3
V gene: TRBV12-3/TRBV12-4

CDR3 protein: CASSTRQGSGNTIYF
D gene: NA
J gene: TRBJ1-3
V gene: TRBV7-2

CDR3 protein: CAISDLTSSEQFF
D gene: NA
J gene: TRBJ2-1
V gene: TRBV10-3

CDR3 protein: CASSQDYRNDQPQHF
D gene: NA
J gene: TRBJ1-5
V gene: TRBV4-3

CDR3 protein: CASRPRGGLTTEAFF
D gene: NA
J gene: TRBJ1-1
V gene: TRBV27

CDR3 protein: CAWTVSGNTIYF
D gene: NA
J gene: TRBJ1-3
V gene: TRBV30

CDR3 protein: CSASLGAVGNTIYF
D gene: NA
J gene: TRBJ1-3
V gene: TRBV20-1

CDR3 protein: CASRSGNRFIAKNIQYF
D gene: TRBD2
J gene: TRBJ2-4
V gene: TRBV7-3